This entry lists 27 T cell receptor beta chains sequenced from one sample in a study of blood T cells in healthy people across ages. Primed by a sample-barcoded 5' primer and a J-beta primer mix, a second PCR proceeded for roughly 7 to 12 cycles. One entry per CDR3 protein, called by TCRdb with MiXCR from the 5' RACE reads. The sample has 710,000 or so distinct CDR3 sequences, approximately 31% seen once. The sequenced sample consisted of blood. The receptors were gathered from a woman older than 75 in good health.

The gene calls are TRBV6-1 and TRBJ1-2, with D possibly TRBD1 on 6 matching bases. This CDR3 is 15 amino acids long. Per germline, CDR1 MNHNS and CDR2 SASEGT. V lost 0 bases and J 4 bases, leaving 12 bases between the germline ends. CDR3 sequence reads: CASSEALQGTYGYTF. In nucleotides, the CDR3 is TGTGCCAGCAGTGAAGCTTTACAGGGCACCTATGGCTACACCTTC.

Many counts were recorded for this clonotype. The chain employs TRBV7-6 and TRBJ1-2; D is unclear. Germline V lookup: CDR1 SGHVS, CDR2 FNYEAQ. V dropped 0 bases and J dropped 4 bases, with 9 bases sitting between them. This CDR3 has 14 amino acids. The CDR3: CASSLAEAGYGYTF. CDR3 sequence (DNA): TGTGCCAGCAGCTTAGCGGAAGCCGGCTATGGCTACACCTTC.

V is TRBV20-1 and J is TRBJ2-7, with 10 bases lining up with TRBD2. Germline lookup yields CDR1 DFQATT and CDR2 SNEGSKA (reference sequence). This CDR3 comprises 17 residues. V was clipped by 8 bases and J by 0 bases; unmatched bases: 16. The CDR3 region is CSFQYLAGALLSYEQYF. In nucleotides, the CDR3 is TGCAGTTTTCAGTACCTAGCGGGAGCCCTGCTCTCCTACGAGCAGTACTTC.

Concerning this clonotype itself: This may be a read error, as it is one base from a much larger clone. This chain joins TRBV7-3 and TRBJ1-2, with D perhaps matching TRBD1 (5 bases). The germline CDR1 and CDR2 sequences are SGHTA and FQGTGA. Trimming stripped 0 bases from V and 8 bases from J, with 10 bases between. This CDR3 has 13 amino acids. The CDR3 here is CASSLTSDSGYTF. The CDR3 DNA reads as TGTGCCAGCAGCTTAACGTCCGACAGCGGCTACACCTTC.

The table lists this clonotype with a few counts. The chain carries TRBV5-5 and TRBJ1-1; maybe TRBD1 (6 bases). Per the germline V gene, CDR1 is SGHKS and CDR2 is YYEKEE (reference sequence). This CDR3 has 15 residues. The germline V and J ends were trimmed by 4 bases and 10 bases, with 23 bases remaining between them. The DNA of the CDR3 is TGTGCCAGCAGCGGAACTGGCACAGGGTCGGCTTCAGCTTTCTTT. As protein: CASSGTGTGSASAFF.

This clonotype was seen at least ten times. The CDR3 region has the DNA TGCGCCAGCAGCACCGGACTAGCGGTTAGCACAGATACGCAGTATTTT. This encodes CASSTGLAVSTDTQYF. The V call is TRBV5-1, the J call TRBJ2-3; TRBD2 agrees at 10 bases. V lost 4 bases to trimming and J lost 0 bases; unmatched junction nucleotides: 5. CDR3 length: 16 residues. Germline V gene sequence: CDR1 SGHRS, CDR2 YFSETQ.

The chain uses TRBV9 and TRBJ2-5; D gene unclear. Trimming took 2 bases from V and 4 from J, leaving 9 bases between them. Looked up from germline, CDR1 is SGDLS and CDR2 is YYNGEE. The CDR3 extends over 13 amino acids. CDR3 sequence: CASSVGNLETQYF. The DNA of the CDR3 is TGTGCCAGCAGCGTCGGTAACTTAGAGACCCAGTACTTC.

This clonotype was picked up many times. The V and J genes are TRBV6-1 and TRBJ2-4; a weak D match, TRBD1 (6 bases). Trimming left V 6 bases short and J 2 bases short, with 11 bases between. There are 14 residues in the CDR3. Germline values: CDR1 MNHNS, CDR2 SASEGT. CDR3 protein: CASSEGDSKNIQYF. In DNA form, the CDR3 reads TGTGCCAGCAGCGAGGGGGATTCCAAAAACATTCAGTACTTC.

This clonotype was seen more than once but under ten times. This chain uses TRBV2 with TRBJ1-1; D is unresolved. This CDR3 is built from 14 residues. Germline V gene data show CDR1 as SNHLY and CDR2 as FYNNEI. The germline V and J ends were trimmed by 8 bases and 1 base, with 14 bases remaining between them. DNA for the CDR3: TGTGCCAGCGGAGCGGCGCTGTGGAACACTGAAGCTTTCTTT. Protein sequence: CASGAALWNTEAFF.

Many counts were recorded for this clonotype. The V gene is TRBV5-1, the J gene TRBJ1-1, with 7 bases matching TRBD1. Trimming took 4 bases from V and 1 from J; bases not matched to a gene: 4. The CDR3 covers 14 residues. CDR1 is SGHRS, CDR2 YFSETQ, per germline. The CDR3 DNA reads as TGCGCCAGCAGCAGGGGGACAGCGAACACTGAAGCTTTCTTT. Protein product: CASSRGTANTEAFF.

The chain links TRBV7-2 to TRBJ2-3; D is perhaps TRBD2 (6 bases). Germline-derived CDR1 and CDR2 are SGHTA and FQGNSA. CDR3 length equals 15 residues. Trimming pared 5 bases from V and 0 bases from J, leaving 12 bases between. Here the CDR3 DNA reads TGTGCCAGCAGCGTAGGTGGGACTAGCACAGATACGCAGTATTTT. This gives the protein CASSVGGTSTDTQYF.

The chain combines TRBV7-3 with TRBJ2-2; TRBD1 is a possible D gene (5 bases). The length of the CDR3 is 15 residues. Germline V CDR1 and CDR2: SGHTA, FQGTGA. V shed 1 base and J shed 1 base, with 7 bases lying between them. This CDR3 is CASSLNQGNTGELFF. In nucleotides, the CDR3 is TGTGCCAGCAGCTTAAACCAGGGGAACACCGGGGAGCTGTTTTTT.

Many counts were recorded for this clonotype. At one end the junction does not follow the germline gene, possibly because of a read error. The chain combines TRBV5-1 with TRBJ2-7, with 10 bases matching TRBD2. Germline V lookup: CDR1 SGHRS, CDR2 YFSETQ. This CDR3 contains 14 residues. In DNA, the CDR3 is TGTGCCAGCAGCTCTAGCGGGGGCTCCTACGAGCAGTACTTC. This codes for CASSSSGGSYEQYF.

Comment on this clonotype: A read error may be the cause here, since a much bigger clone is one base away. The V gene is TRBV6-1, the J gene TRBJ2-7; D gene ambiguous. The J call is doubtful: the DNA matches TRBJ2-5 better. The CDR3 totals 13 residues. Germline CDR1 and CDR2: MNHNS and SASEGT. CDR3 nucleotides: TGTGCCAGCAGGGTTTCACTACCGGGGACCCAGTACTTC. Translated, it gives CASRVSLPGTQYF.

The sample holds a few counts of this clonotype. V is TRBV9 and J is TRBJ2-4; possibly TRBD1 or TRBD2 for D (5 bases each). Germline lookup yields CDR1 SGDLS and CDR2 YYNGEE. The germline V and J ends were trimmed by 0 bases and 15 bases, with 22 bases remaining between them. CDR3 length: 15 residues. CDR3 in DNA: TGTGCCAGCAGCGTAGAACCTCTCACCCTGGGGGAGCGGTACTTC. Translation gives CASSVEPLTLGERYF.

The chain links TRBV7-8 to TRBJ1-2; 10 nucleotides line up with TRBD1. Germline trimming cut 1 base from V and 8 bases from J; bases unmatched to any gene: 7. Germline assignment: CDR1 SGHVS and CDR2 FQNEAQ. This CDR3 has 15 amino acids. DNA for the CDR3: TGTGCCAGCAGCTTAGACCCGGACAGGGGGTGGGGCTACACCTTC. Translating gives CASSLDPDRGWGYTF.

Ten or more counts support this clonotype. The rearrangement joins TRBV24-1 to TRBJ2-5; D perhaps matches TRBD1 (6 bases). CDR3 size: 15 residues. Trimming left V 4 bases short and J 0 bases short, with 11 bases between. In germline, CDR1 is KGHDR, CDR2 SFDVKD. In DNA, the CDR3 is TGTGCCACCAGTGACTCACAGGGCTACCAAGAGACCCAGTACTTC. Amino acid sequence: CATSDSQGYQETQYF.

In this sample, this clonotype turned up many times. CDR3 nucleotide sequence: TGCAGTGCTAGCGGCATAGCAGATCAAGAGACCCAGTACTTC. Protein sequence: CSASGIADQETQYF. The genes are TRBV20-1 and TRBJ2-5; D is uncertain. V lost 3 bases, J lost 2 bases, and 13 bases lay in between. In germline, CDR1 is DFQATT, CDR2 SNEGSKA (reference sequence). CDR3 length: 14 residues.

As regards this clonotype: A single base separates this from a much larger clone, so it may be a read error. The V gene is TRBV12-3 or TRBV12-4, the J gene TRBJ1-4, with D perhaps TRBD1 (6 bases). The CDR3 runs to 14 residues. The DNA of the CDR3 is TGTGCCAGCAGTTTGGGGGGGCGGCAGGGGAAACGGTTTTTT. Amino acid sequence: CASSLGGRQGKRFF.

This clonotype was found many times. The J gene is TRBJ2-7, the V gene TRBV5-6, with TRBD1 matching 8 bases. Germline CDR1 reads SGHDT; CDR2 reads YYEEEE. V shed 3 bases, J shed 2 bases, and the junction held 7 bases outside the gene matches. The CDR3 sequence is 15 residues long. The CDR3 sequence: CASSYDRGSPYEQYF. The CDR3 DNA follows: TGTGCCAGCAGCTATGACAGGGGATCCCCCTACGAGCAGTACTTC.

This clonotype has ten or more counts. The chain uses TRBV6-5 and TRBJ2-6; D possibly corresponds to TRBD1 (5 bases). This CDR3 contains 15 residues. Between the trimmed V and J ends, which lost 8 bases and 3 bases, there was a span of 14 bases. Germline CDR1 is MNHEY and CDR2 is SVGAGI. DNA for the CDR3: TGTGCCAGCGGACGTGGGGCTAATGGGGCCAACGTCCTGACTTTC. It is translated as CASGRGANGANVLTF.

This clonotype occurred many times. V usage is TRBV4-3 and J usage is TRBJ2-5, with TRBD2 matching over 8 bases. There are 16 residues in the CDR3. Germline lookup yields CDR1 LGHNA and CDR2 YSLEER. J gave up 7 bases and V 3 bases, and 13 bases lay outside the gene matches. DNA of the CDR3: TGCGCCAGCAGCCAGCAAACTAGCGGCACCGTCGGGACCCAGTACTTC. It encodes CASSQQTSGTVGTQYF.

In regard to this clonotype: A much larger clone sits a single nucleotide away, making a read error possible. The rearrangement joins TRBV4-3 to TRBJ1-5, with D uncertain. Trimming took off 4 bases at V and 5 bases at J, with 9 bases between the two ends. Germline-derived CDR1 and CDR2 are LGHNA and YSLEER. The length of the CDR3 is 13 residues. The CDR3, as DNA: TGCGCCAGCAGCCCAGATCGGCATCAGCCCCAGCATTTT. Translated, it gives CASSPDRHQPQHF.

The table lists this clonotype with many counts. This chain connects TRBV29-1 to TRBJ2-5; perhaps TRBD2 as D (6 bases). CDR3 size: 13 residues. V was trimmed by 3 bases and J by 1 base, leaving 9 bases between them. Per the germline V gene, CDR1 is SQVTM and CDR2 is ANQGSEA. For the CDR3, the DNA is TGCAGCGTTGACCGGGAGCTCCAAGAGACCCAGTACTTC. The encoded protein is CSVDRELQETQYF. The full variable domain, with the rest looked up from reference TRBV29-1 and TRBJ2-5, is SAVISQKPSRDICQRGTSLTIQCQVDSQVTMMFWYRQQPGQSLTLIATANQGSEATYESGFVIDKFPISRPNLTFSTLTVSNMSPEDSSIYLCSVDRELQETQYFGPGTRLLVL.

This clonotype was observed at least ten times. This chain uses TRBV5-1 with TRBJ2-3, with no clear D. Trimming stripped 0 bases from V and 0 bases from J, with 8 bases between. This CDR3 has 15 residues. CDR1 is SGHRS and CDR2 is YFSETQ in the germline V gene. The CDR3 protein is CASSLDSGSTDTQYF. The DNA of the CDR3 is TGCGCCAGCAGCTTGGATTCGGGCAGCACAGATACGCAGTATTTT. Combining the CDR3 with reference TRBV5-1 and TRBJ2-3 gives the whole variable domain KAGVTQTPRYLIKTRGQQVTLSCSPISGHRSVSWYQQTPGQGLQFLFEYFSETQRNKGNFPGRFSGRQFSNSRSEMNVSTLELGDSALYLCASSLDSGSTDTQYFGPGTRLTVL.

Concerning this clonotype itself: Being one base from a much bigger clone, this may be a read error. The chain uses TRBV20-1 and TRBJ2-7; 8 nucleotides align to TRBD2. The CDR3 extends over 14 amino acids. Germline V gene lookup returns CDR1 DFQATT and CDR2 SNEGSKA (reference sequence). J gave up 2 bases and V 0 bases, and 3 bases lay outside the gene matches. CDR3 bases: TGCAGTGCTAGAGATGGGGGACTAGCCTACGAGCAGTACTTC. Amino acids: CSARDGGLAYEQYF.

As for this clonotype: One base away lies a much larger clone, so this may be a sequencing read error. The chain carries TRBV30 and TRBJ2-5; either TRBD1 or TRBD2 may fit D (5 bases each). Germline V CDR1 and CDR2: GTSNPN, SVGIG (reference sequence). There are 13 residues in the CDR3. As DNA, the CDR3 is TGTGCCTGGAGTGCCGGGGCGTCGGAGACCCGGTACTTC. It encodes CAWSAGASETRYF. Full variable domain (remainder filled in from reference TRBV30 and TRBJ2-5): SQTIHQWPATLVQPVGSPLSLECTVEGTSNPNLYWYRQAAGRGLQLLFYSVGIGQISSEVPQNLSASRPQDRQFILSSKKLLLSDSGFYLCAWSAGASETRYFGPGTRLLVL.